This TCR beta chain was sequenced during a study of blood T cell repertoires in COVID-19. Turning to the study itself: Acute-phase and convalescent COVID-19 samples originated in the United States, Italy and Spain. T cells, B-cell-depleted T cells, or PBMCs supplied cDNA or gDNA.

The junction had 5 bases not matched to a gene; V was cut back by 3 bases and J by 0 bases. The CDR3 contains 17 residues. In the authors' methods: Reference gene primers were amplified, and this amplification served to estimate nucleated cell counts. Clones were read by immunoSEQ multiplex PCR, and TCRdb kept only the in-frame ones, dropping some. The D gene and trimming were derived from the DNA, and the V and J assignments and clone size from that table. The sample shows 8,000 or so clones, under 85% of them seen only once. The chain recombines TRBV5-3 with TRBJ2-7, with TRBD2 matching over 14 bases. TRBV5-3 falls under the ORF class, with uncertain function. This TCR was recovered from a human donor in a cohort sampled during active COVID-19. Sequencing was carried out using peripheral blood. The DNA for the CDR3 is TGTGCCAGAAGCTGGGGACTAGCGGGAGCCCGCTCCTACGAGCAGTACGTC. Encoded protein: CARSWGLAGARSYEQYV.